This passage covers 17 T cell receptor beta chains from one sample sequenced in a study of blood T cell repertoires in COVID-19. This table comes from immunoSEQ multiplex PCR, and its TCRdb copy is limited to in-frame clones, with some not included. This sample carries under 110,000 clones, over 55% of them seen once, and the ten largest clones take 0.9%. Sequenced material: peripheral blood. Every receptor here comes from a human donor with acute or convalescent COVID-19. The donor label of this sample is uncertain.

The chain has TRBV7-2 and TRBJ2-7; TRBD1 matches 8 bases. Trimming removed 0 bases from V and 2 bases from J; junction bases left unmatched: 6. CDR1 and CDR2 (germline): SGHTA, FQGNSA. This CDR3 spans 16 amino acids. CDR3 in amino acids: CASSLALGTGTYEQYF. In nucleotides, the CDR3 is TGTGCCAGCAGCTTAGCCCTCGGGACAGGAACCTACGAGCAGTACTTC.

The chain carries TRBV28 and TRBJ2-6; 9 positions match TRBD1. The length of the CDR3 is 18 residues. V was clipped by 3 bases and J by 3 bases; unmatched bases: 9. Germline V gives CDR1 MDHEN, CDR2 SYDVKM. The CDR3 sequence: CASSFETGGGSGANVLTF. DNA for the CDR3: TGTGCCAGCAGTTTCGAGACAGGGGGTGGGAGTGGGGCCAACGTCCTGACTTTC. Looking up the rest from reference TRBV28 and TRBJ2-6 gives the full variable domain: DVKVTQSSRYLVKRTGEKVFLECVQDMDHENMFWYRQDPGLGLRLIYFSYDVKMKEKGDIPEGYSVSREKKERFSLILESASTNQTSMYLCASSFETGGGSGANVLTFGAGSRLTVL.

A note on this clone: Other DNA sequences in the sample encode the same CDR3. J is TRBJ1-1 and V is TRBV9; the D gene is possibly TRBD1 (5 bases). The germline V gene has CDR1 SGDLS and CDR2 YYNGEE. V was pared by 0 bases and J by 3 bases, with 6 bases between. This CDR3 is built from 13 residues. CDR3 amino acids: CASSVGGDTEAFF. The CDR3 DNA reads TGTGCCAGCAGCGTAGGGGGCGACACTGAAGCTTTCTTT. The whole variable domain, filled in from reference TRBV9 and TRBJ1-1, reads DSGVTQTPKHLITATGQRVTLRCSPRSGDLSVYWYQQSLDQGLQFLIQYYNGEERAKGNILERFSAQQFPDLHSELNLSSLELGDSALYFCASSVGGDTEAFFGQGTRLTVV.

This clone was detected a few times. The genes are TRBV7-8 and TRBJ1-5, with D maybe TRBD1 (5 bases). Germline V gene sequence: CDR1 SGHVS, CDR2 FQNEAQ. Trimming left V 2 bases short and J 4 bases short, with 9 bases between. This CDR3 is built from 14 residues. The CDR3 region has the DNA TGTGCCAGCAGCTTAAGGGGTGGGAATCAGCCCCAGCATTTT. Translating gives CASSLRGGNQPQHF.

The chain couples TRBV19 to TRBJ1-6, with a weak D call TRBD1 (6 bases). V lost 6 bases, J lost 9 bases, and 18 bases lay in between. Germline V lookup: CDR1 LNHDA, CDR2 SQIVND (reference sequence). The CDR3 covers 15 residues. CDR3 amino acids: CASSYPGQLGSPLHF. In DNA form, the CDR3 reads TGTGCCAGTAGCTACCCCGGACAGTTGGGTTCACCCCTCCACTTT.

This clone was picked up a small number of times. The V gene is TRBV2, the J gene TRBJ1-4; a weak D match, TRBD1 (5 bases). Germline V gene lookup returns CDR1 SNHLY and CDR2 FYNNEI. This CDR3 is built from 14 residues. With 7 bases removed from V and 4 bases from J, the gap between germline ends came to 13 bases. The CDR3 nucleotides are TGTGCCAGCAACCGACGGGGGGGTAATGAAAAACTGTTTTTT. It encodes CASNRRGGNEKLFF.

This clone was seen only once. The rearrangement links TRBV19 to TRBJ2-3, with D unresolved. With 5 bases removed from V and 0 bases from J, the gap between germline ends came to 12 bases. Per germline, CDR1 LNHDA and CDR2 SQIVND (reference sequence). This CDR3 contains 15 residues. CDR3 sequence: CASSVDDISTDTQYF. The CDR3 DNA is TGTGCCAGTAGTGTCGACGACATCAGCACAGATACGCAGTATTTT.

The sample holds a few counts of this clone. The CDR3 DNA follows: TGTGCCATCAGTGAGTCTTTGTCGGGGAGATGGACTGAAGCTTTCTTT. This encodes CAISESLSGRWTEAFF. The genes are TRBV10-3 and TRBJ1-1; D remains unclear. V lost 0 bases, J lost 5 bases, and 16 bases lay in between. The CDR3 runs 16 residues. Germline CDR1 is ENHRY and CDR2 is SYGVKD.

This chain connects TRBV28 to TRBJ1-4; TRBD1 might be the D (6 bases). Between the trimmed V and J ends, which lost 10 bases and 8 bases, there was a span of 17 bases. The germline V gene has CDR1 MDHEN and CDR2 SYDVKM. The CDR3 spans 13 residues. The DNA for the CDR3 is TGTGCCACCGGAACAGGGAGGGGCGAAAAACTGTTTTTT. Amino acid sequence: CATGTGRGEKLFF.

To note about this clone: The identical CDR3 is also encoded by other nucleotide sequences in the sample. The chain combines TRBV7-9 with TRBJ1-2; D unclear. The CDR3 spans 13 residues. Trimming removed 5 bases at V and 0 bases at J, with 7 bases between. CDR1 is SEHNR and CDR2 is FQNEAQ in the germline V gene (reference sequence). The CDR3 nucleotides are TGTGCCAGCAGCCCTACAGCTAACTATGGCTACACCTTC. Its protein is CASSPTANYGYTF.

The rearrangement uses TRBV7-2 and TRBJ2-7; weak D call: TRBD2 (7 bases). Trimming took 0 bases from V and 5 from J, leaving 14 bases between them. This CDR3 region has 15 residues. Germline CDR1 and CDR2: SGHTA and FQGNSA. The CDR3 is CASSLARGGAHEQYF. The CDR3 DNA reads as TGTGCCAGCAGCTTAGCTCGAGGGGGGGCCCACGAGCAGTACTTC. Using reference TRBV7-2 and TRBJ2-7 for the parts outside the CDR3, the full variable domain is GAGVSQSPSNKVTEKGKDVELRCDPISGHTALYWYRQSLGQGLEFLIYFQGNSAPDKSGLPSDRFSAERTGGSVSTLTIQRTQQEDSAVYLCASSLARGGAHEQYFGPGTRLTVT.

J is TRBJ2-2 and V is TRBV24-1; 9 positions agree with TRBD2. The CDR3 length is 16 residues. With V trimmed by 4 bases and J by 4 bases, 6 bases remained unmatched. The germline gives CDR1 KGHDR, CDR2 SFDVKD. The CDR3 DNA reads TGTGCCACCAGTGACTATAAAGCGGGGGGCACCGGGGAGCTGTTTTTT. This gives the protein CATSDYKAGGTGELFF.

This clone occurred a few times. This chain joins TRBV4-1 and TRBJ2-2; 10 bases map to TRBD1. Germline V gene sequence: CDR1 MGHRA, CDR2 YSYEKL. The junction had 5 bases not matched to a gene; V was cut back by 3 bases and J by 4 bases. The CDR3 runs to 16 residues. This chain's CDR3 is CASSQRTGGSTGELFF. The CDR3 nucleotides read TGCGCCAGCAGCCAGAGGACAGGGGGGAGCACCGGGGAGCTGTTTTTT.

This clone was found a few times. The V and J genes are TRBV27 and TRBJ1-2, with 8 bases lining up with TRBD1. CDR3 length: 13 amino acids. Germline V CDR1 and CDR2: MNHEY, SMNVEV (reference sequence). V shed 3 bases, J shed 8 bases, and the junction held 5 bases outside the gene matches. CDR3 sequence: CASSFVRGHGYTF. The CDR3 nucleotides read TGTGCCAGCAGTTTTGTCAGGGGGCACGGCTACACCTTC.

CDR3 bases: TGTGCCTGGCCCCGGAGGCGCAATCAGCCCCAGCATTTT. This encodes CAWPRRRNQPQHF. The chain couples TRBV30 to TRBJ1-5; D remains ambiguous. V gave up 5 bases and J gave up 2 bases, with 10 bases separating them. Germline loops: CDR1 GTSNPN, CDR2 SVGIG (reference sequence). The CDR3 runs to 13 residues.

V and J are TRBV4-1 and TRBJ1-4; D is possibly TRBD1 (5 bases). Trimming removed 4 bases at V and 4 bases at J, with 13 bases between. The length of the CDR3 is 15 residues. Germline CDR1 reads MGHRA; CDR2 reads YSYEKL. The CDR3 sequence is CASSRFQGLNEKLFF. As DNA, the CDR3 is TGCGCCAGCAGCCGATTCCAGGGCCTTAATGAAAAACTGTTTTTT.

The chain uses TRBV11-2 and TRBJ1-1; a weak D match, TRBD1 (6 bases). Germline lookup yields CDR1 SGHAT and CDR2 FQNNGV. The CDR3 has 17 residues. Trimming removed 5 bases at V and 3 bases at J, with 22 bases between. The CDR3 sequence: CASSPSGIGGGYTEAFF. The CDR3, as DNA: TGTGCCAGCAGCCCGTCAGGGATAGGGGGGGGATACACTGAAGCTTTCTTT.